This T cell receptor (beta chain) was documented in a study of blood T cells in healthy people across ages. No fewer than 5 micrograms of total RNA were isolated from every sample. The authors ran a second PCR of about 7 to 11 cycles using a sample-barcoded 5' primer and a J-beta primer mix. One entry per CDR3 protein results from TCRdb running MiXCR on the 5' RACE reads. The sample has a few hundred thousand distinct CDR3 sequences; about a quarter are singletons. In its sample, this clonotype was seen a few times. This CDR3 has 15 residues. Germline V gene sequence: CDR1 SGHRS, CDR2 YFSETQ. V was pared by 2 bases and J by 4 bases, with 6 bases of the junction left unmatched. Another study also made use of these data, one on T cells of mothers and their children. From that second work: Second-PCR primer M1S introduced sample barcodes and 2-4 random nucleotides.

The sample was blood. This sequence was found in a boy younger than 10 in good health. The chain links TRBV5-1 to TRBJ2-5; 9 nucleotides match TRBD1. In DNA form, the CDR3 reads TGCGCCAGCAGCTTCGGGACAGGGTCGGTAGAGACCCAGTACTTC. It encodes CASSFGTGSVETQYF.